This entry lists 21 T cell receptor beta chains sequenced from one sample in a study of blood T cell repertoires in COVID-19. The data were produced by immunoSEQ multiplex PCR, yet TCRdb's version contains in-frame clones alone and is incomplete. Of around 300,000 clones detected, roughly 87% appear once; the ten largest clones hold 1%. Input material: peripheral blood. The origin of the receptors is a man in his fifties with active or convalescent COVID-19.

The rearrangement uses TRBV2 and TRBJ2-7, with 9 bases identical to TRBD1. The CDR3 runs to 16 residues. Germline CDR1 reads SNHLY; CDR2 reads FYNNEI. The V and J ends lost 4 bases and 0 bases, in that order; junction bases with no gene match: 7. CDR3 sequence: CASSGPGQGFSYEQYF. The DNA for the CDR3 is TGTGCCAGCAGTGGTCCGGGACAGGGATTCTCCTACGAGCAGTACTTC.

The genes are TRBV4-3 and TRBJ1-5, with TRBD1 matching 7 bases. The CDR3 extends over 16 amino acids. Trimming took 4 bases from V and 4 from J; bases not matched to a gene: 10. Germline CDR1 LGHNA, CDR2 YSLEER. CDR3: CASSPSWDSLNQPQHF. The CDR3 DNA sequence: TGCGCCAGCAGCCCCTCTTGGGACAGTTTAAATCAGCCCCAGCATTTT.

CDR3 amino acids: CASRGQAGSYEQYF. The CDR3 DNA follows: TGTGCCAGCAGGGGACAGGCCGGGTCGTACGAGCAGTACTTC. V and J are TRBV6-5 and TRBJ2-7; 8 nucleotides line up with TRBD1. Germline CDR1 and CDR2: MNHEY and SVGAGI. J was trimmed by 4 bases and V by 6 bases; bases with no gene match: 8. The CDR3 extends over 14 amino acids.

The rearrangement links TRBV19 to TRBJ1-2; 8 bases are shared with TRBD1. The germline CDR1 and CDR2 sequences are LNHDA and SQIVND (reference sequence). This CDR3 contains 15 residues. V was clipped by 5 bases and J by 6 bases; unmatched bases: 11. Here the CDR3 DNA reads TGTGCCAGTAGTCCCACGGCGGGACAGGCCCATGGCTACACCTTC. This translates into CASSPTAGQAHGYTF.

This clone appeared a single time. This rearrangement joins TRBV28 to TRBJ1-3; TRBD1 aligns across 8 bases. V lost 5 bases, J lost 4 bases, and 10 bases stayed unmatched. This CDR3 contains 16 residues. The germline V gene encodes CDR1 MDHEN and CDR2 SYDVKM. The CDR3 sequence: CASSPGQGFFGNTIYF. The CDR3 nucleotides read TGTGCCAGCAGTCCCGGACAGGGTTTTTTCGGAAACACCATATATTTT.

The rearrangement links TRBV7-9 to TRBJ2-5; possibly TRBD2 for D (5 bases). Germline V gene lookup returns CDR1 SEHNR and CDR2 FQNEAQ (reference sequence). The CDR3 consists of 14 residues. V was shortened by 0 bases and J by 3 bases, with 8 bases between the two germline ends. CDR3 bases: TGTGCCAGCAGCTTAGCGAGGGAAGAAGAGACCCAGTACTTC. Translating gives CASSLAREEETQYF. Using reference TRBV7-9 and TRBJ2-5 for the parts outside the CDR3, the full variable domain is DTGVSQNPRHKITKRGQNVTFRCDPISEHNRLYWYRQTLGQGPEFLTYFQNEAQLEKSRLLSDRFSAERPKGSFSTLEIQRTEQGDSAMYLCASSLAREEETQYFGPGTRLLVL.

The gene calls are TRBV7-2 and TRBJ2-7; 7 bases are a match to TRBD2. The V and J ends lost 5 bases and 5 bases, in that order; junction bases with no gene match: 9. The CDR3 extends over 14 amino acids. Germline values: CDR1 SGHTA, CDR2 FQGNSA. The CDR3 region is CASSPRVAGDEQYF. The CDR3 bases are TGTGCCAGCAGCCCCCGAGTAGCGGGCGACGAGCAGTACTTC.

In this sample, this clone turned up a few times. As DNA, the CDR3 is TGTGCCAGCAGCTTAGCGCAGGGAGATACGCAGTATTTT. Protein sequence: CASSLAQGDTQYF. This chain links TRBV7-2 with TRBJ2-3, with D tentatively TRBD1 (5 bases). V was pared by 0 bases and J by 5 bases, with 6 bases between. In germline, CDR1 is SGHTA, CDR2 FQGNSA. The CDR3 consists of 13 residues.

The gene calls are TRBV29-1 and TRBJ2-1; 9 nucleotides align to TRBD2. V trimming: 2 bases; J trimming: 0 bases; junction bases outside the gene matches: 8. Per germline, CDR1 SQVTM and CDR2 ANQGSEA. The CDR3 runs to 17 residues. The CDR3 coding sequence is TGCAGCGTTGAATTAGCGGGAGTTGTTAGCTCCTACAATGAGCAGTTCTTC. This translates into CSVELAGVVSSYNEQFF.

This rearrangement joins TRBV6-2 or TRBV6-3 to TRBJ1-1; D possibly corresponds to TRBD1 (6 bases). V lost 2 bases and J 0 bases, leaving 16 bases between the germline ends. The length of the CDR3 is 17 residues. The germline V gene has CDR1 MNHEY and CDR2 SVGEGT. The CDR3 reads CASSYASGAGVNTEAFF. Here the CDR3 DNA reads TGTGCCAGCAGTTACGCGAGTGGGGCAGGGGTGAACACTGAAGCTTTCTTT.

The chain recombines TRBV5-1 with TRBJ1-4; TRBD1 aligns across 7 bases. V lost 4 bases, J lost 3 bases, and 6 bases stayed unmatched. CDR3 size: 15 residues. Germline V CDR1 and CDR2: SGHRS, YFSETQ. The CDR3 protein is CASSQQGVSNEKLFF. CDR3 nucleotide sequence: TGCGCCAGCAGCCAGCAGGGGGTATCTAATGAAAAACTGTTTTTT.

This clone was recorded only once. Other DNA sequences of this sample code for an identical CDR3. The chain joins TRBV2 to TRBJ2-7; no clear D gene. The CDR3 totals 11 residues. Deletions cut 3 bases from V and 3 bases from J, with 3 bases between. Per germline, CDR1 SNHLY and CDR2 FYNNEI. DNA of the CDR3: TGTGCCAGCAGTGAGTACTACGAGCAGTACTTC. Protein sequence: CASSEYYEQYF.

This clone was detected once. The gene calls are TRBV5-1 and TRBJ2-1; a possible D gene is TRBD1 (5 bases). The V and J ends lost 5 bases and 6 bases respectively, with 12 bases between them. CDR3 length: 13 residues. Germline V CDR1 and CDR2: SGHRS, YFSETQ. In DNA, the CDR3 is TGCGCCAGCAGTTTGCAGGGTCTCAATGAGCAGTTCTTC. It codes for CASSLQGLNEQFF.

This clone was seen only once. The chain links TRBV6-1 to TRBJ1-2; D is undetermined. CDR3 length: 15 amino acids. Trimming left V 0 bases short and J 4 bases short, with 12 bases between. Germline V gene data show CDR1 as MNHNS and CDR2 as SASEGT. The CDR3 nucleotides read TGTGCCAGCAGTGAAGCGTTGGTCGGTATCTATGGCTACACCTTC. Its translation: CASSEALVGIYGYTF.

The chain has TRBV11-3 and TRBJ1-6; a possible D gene is TRBD1 (5 bases). Germline V gene data show CDR1 as SGHNT and CDR2 as YENEEA. Trimming pared 3 bases from V and 4 bases from J, leaving 7 bases between. CDR3 length: 14 amino acids. The CDR3: CASSLTAYNSPLHF. CDR3 DNA sequence: TGTGCCAGCAGCTTGACAGCATATAATTCACCCCTCCACTTT. The whole variable domain, filled in from reference TRBV11-3 and TRBJ1-6, reads EAGVVQSPRYKIIEKKQPVAFWCNPISGHNTLYWYLQNLGQGPELLIRYENEEAVDDSQLPKDRFSAERLKGVDSTLKIQPAELGDSAVYLCASSLTAYNSPLHFGNGTRLTVT.

This chain connects TRBV30 to TRBJ1-1; 7 positions agree with TRBD1. Trimming took 8 bases from V and 3 from J; bases not matched to a gene: 9. The CDR3 totals 13 residues. Germline loops: CDR1 GTSNPN, CDR2 SVGIG (reference sequence). The CDR3 reads CALTTGSYTEAFF. The CDR3 region has the DNA TGTGCCCTGACGACAGGGAGCTACACTGAAGCTTTCTTT.

This clone was counted a few times. V usage is TRBV7-9 and J usage is TRBJ2-7; D not resolved. The CDR3 extends over 12 amino acids. Germline CDR1 and CDR2: SEHNR and FQNEAQ (reference sequence). Trimming stripped 4 bases from V and 2 bases from J, with 6 bases between. Here the CDR3 DNA reads TGTGCCAGCAGCTCCCAGACCTACGAGCAGTACTTC. Protein sequence: CASSSQTYEQYF.

V is TRBV15 and J is TRBJ2-3; 7 positions match TRBD2. V shed 1 base and J 0 bases; nucleotides not matched to a gene: 4. The CDR3 length is 16 residues. Germline V CDR1 and CDR2: LNHNV, YYDKDF (reference sequence). The CDR3 reads CATSRARLASTDTQYF. Here the CDR3 DNA reads TGTGCCACCAGCAGAGCGCGACTAGCTAGCACAGATACGCAGTATTTT. Full variable domain (outside the CDR3, taken from reference TRBV15 and TRBJ2-3): DAMVIQNPRYQVTQFGKPVTLSCSQTLNHNVMYWYQQKSSQAPKLLFHYYDKDFNNEADTPDNFQSRRPNTSFCFLDIRSPGLGDTAMYLCATSRARLASTDTQYFGPGTRLTVL.

This clone was seen once. J is TRBJ2-5 and V is TRBV5-1; a possible D gene is TRBD1 (6 bases). The CDR3 sequence is 14 residues long. In germline, CDR1 is SGHRS, CDR2 YFSETQ. Trimming stripped 1 base from V and 5 bases from J, with 12 bases between. DNA of the CDR3: TGCGCCAGCAGCTTGCGACAGGTGAGGGAGACCCAGTACTTC. It codes for CASSLRQVRETQYF.

Comment on this clone: The same CDR3 arises from other DNA sequences in this sample as well. V usage is TRBV7-3 and J usage is TRBJ1-2; 7 nucleotides align to TRBD1. The CDR3 consists of 13 residues. V dropped 2 bases and J dropped 8; count of bases not matched to a gene: 5. The V gene's germline CDR1 is SGHTA and CDR2 FQGTGA. The CDR3: CASSLRQGNGYTF. CDR3 in DNA: TGTGCCAGCAGCTTACGACAGGGCAACGGCTACACCTTC. Based on the CDR3 plus reference TRBV7-3 and TRBJ1-2, the full variable domain is GAGVSQTPSNKVTEKGKYVELRCDPISGHTALYWYRQSLGQGPEFLIYFQGTGAADDSGLPNDRFFAVRPEGSVSTLKIQRTERGDSAVYLCASSLRQGNGYTFGSGTRLTVV.

The chain has TRBV10-1 and TRBJ2-2, with TRBD1 matching over 7 bases. V trimming: 3 bases; J trimming: 6 bases; junction bases outside the gene matches: 13. The CDR3 covers 17 residues. CDR1 and CDR2 (germline): WNHNN, SYGVQD (reference sequence). DNA for the CDR3: TGCGCCAGCAGTGAAGGGACAGCCCCGTGGGATGCCGGGGAGCTGTTTTTT. Translating gives CASSEGTAPWDAGELFF.